These 17 T cell receptor beta chains originate from one sample sequenced in a study of cytomegalovirus exposure and HLA in healthy donors. The PCR made use of 60 Vbeta and 13 Jbeta primers. Here immunoSEQ multiplex PCR was the method, and the copy in TCRdb shows in-frame clones only, minus some. The sample carries 150,000 to 200,000 clones, just over 75% recorded once. Sample: PBMCs. The receptors shown here come from a woman aged 40 to 55 in good health and CMV-seronegative.

This chain links TRBV19 with TRBJ2-5, with 7 bases aligning to TRBD1. Germline assignment: CDR1 LNHDA and CDR2 SQIVND (reference sequence). The CDR3 runs to 15 residues. Trimming removed 4 bases from V and 1 base from J; junction bases left unmatched: 6. The CDR3 reads CASSTRDSPQETQYF. The CDR3 coding sequence is TGTGCCAGTAGTACCCGGGACAGCCCCCAAGAGACCCAGTACTTC.

The chain joins TRBV19 to TRBJ2-7; D is perhaps TRBD1 (5 bases). Trimming left V 5 bases short and J 2 bases short, with 22 bases between. From germline, CDR1 is LNHDA and CDR2 SQIVND (reference sequence). The CDR3 runs 17 residues. The CDR3 reads CASSAIPQGAITYEQYF. For the CDR3, the DNA is TGTGCCAGTAGTGCCATCCCTCAGGGCGCCATAACCTACGAGCAGTACTTC.

The J gene is TRBJ2-7, the V gene TRBV28, with 7 bases that match TRBD1. Germline V gene data show CDR1 as MDHEN and CDR2 as SYDVKM. V gave up 4 bases and J gave up 2 bases; unmatched junction bases: 5. The length of the CDR3 is 14 residues. CDR3: CASSWDSLTYEQYF. The CDR3 DNA follows: TGTGCCAGCAGTTGGGACAGCCTGACCTACGAGCAGTACTTC.

The V call is TRBV14, the J call TRBJ2-1, with a tentative D call TRBD2 (5 bases). This CDR3 is built from 14 residues. Per the germline V gene, CDR1 is SGHDN and CDR2 is FVKESK. V was trimmed by 6 bases and J by 12 bases, leaving 21 bases between them. CDR3 DNA: TGTGCCAGCAGACCCGGAGGTGTAAGGCTGCGGCAGTTCTTC. This translates into CASRPGGVRLRQFF.

The gene calls are TRBV27 and TRBJ1-1; possible D gene TRBD1, 6 bases. Trimming took off 1 base at V and 0 bases at J, with 21 bases between the two ends. Germline values: CDR1 MNHEY, CDR2 SMNVEV (reference sequence). The CDR3 is 19 amino acids. The CDR3, as DNA: TGTGCCAGCAGTTTATTCCCCTTGGGCAGGGGAAGTATGAACACTGAAGCTTTCTTT. Its protein product is CASSLFPLGRGSMNTEAFF.

This clone was detected only a few times. The chain carries TRBV18 and TRBJ2-7; 14 bases line up with TRBD2. J lost 5 bases, V lost 3 bases, and 12 bases had no gene match. CDR3 length: 18 amino acids. CDR1 is KGHSH and CDR2 is LQKENI in the germline V gene. CDR3 DNA: TGTGCCAGCTCACCGACTACGACTAGCGGGAGGGACGGGCACGAGCAGTACTTC. It codes for CASSPTTTSGRDGHEQYF.

This chain links TRBV9 with TRBJ1-2; D unclear. The V end lost 6 bases, the J end lost 8 bases, and 20 bases lay between the germline ends. The CDR3 extends over 14 amino acids. Germline V CDR1 and CDR2: SGDLS, YYNGEE. CDR3 DNA: TGTGCCAGCACCCGAGGGCAGGCCCAAGTGGGCTACACCTTC. Its protein product is CASTRGQAQVGYTF.

J is TRBJ2-2 and V is TRBV9; TRBD2 matches 7 bases. The CDR3 spans 15 residues. Germline trimming cut 4 bases from V and 7 bases from J; bases unmatched to any gene: 10. Looked up from germline, CDR1 is SGDLS and CDR2 is YYNGEE. The CDR3 spells CASSLRREMNGELFF. The CDR3 DNA follows: TGTGCCAGCAGCCTACGGCGGGAGATGAACGGGGAGCTGTTTTTT.

The chain uses TRBV5-1 and TRBJ1-2, with D possibly being TRBD1 (6 bases). Trimming took 7 bases from V and 7 from J, leaving 23 bases between them. Germline CDR1 is SGHRS and CDR2 is YFSETQ. The CDR3 has 15 amino acids. CDR3 DNA sequence: TGCGCCAGCGCGACGACGGGGGGCGATTTGGGTGGCTACACCTTC. It codes for CASATTGGDLGGYTF.

This clone was seen more than once but under ten times. This rearrangement joins TRBV19 to TRBJ1-5, with D unresolved. V dropped 3 bases and J dropped 1 base, with 13 bases sitting between them. This CDR3 region has 16 residues. The germline gives CDR1 LNHDA, CDR2 SQIVND (reference sequence). The CDR3 here is CASSIGGRVSNQPQHF. In nucleotides, the CDR3 is TGTGCCAGTAGTATTGGAGGGAGGGTCAGCAATCAGCCCCAGCATTTT. The full variable domain, its missing parts supplied by reference TRBV19 and TRBJ1-5, is DGGITQSPKYLFRKEGQNVTLSCEQNLNHDAMYWYRQDPGQGLRLIYYSQIVNDFQKGDIAEGYSVSREKKESFPLTVTSAQKNPTAFYLCASSIGGRVSNQPQHFGDGTRLSIL.

This rearrangement joins TRBV5-6 to TRBJ1-2, with D possibly matching TRBD1 (5 bases). The CDR3 is 18 amino acids. Germline V CDR1 and CDR2: SGHDT, YYEEEE. V dropped 2 bases and J dropped 8 bases, with 28 bases sitting between them. This CDR3 is CASSLVSGGVGLHGGYTF. CDR3 bases: TGTGCCAGCAGCTTAGTTTCTGGGGGGGTCGGATTGCACGGAGGCTACACCTTC. Based on the CDR3 plus reference TRBV5-6 and TRBJ1-2, the full variable domain is DAGVTQSPTHLIKTRGQQVTLRCSPKSGHDTVSWYQQALGQGPQFIFQYYEEEERQRGNFPDRFSGHQFPNYSSELNVNALLLGDSALYLCASSLVSGGVGLHGGYTFGSGTRLTVV.

V and J are TRBV6-5 and TRBJ2-7; TRBD2 aligns across 11 bases. Germline CDR1 MNHEY, CDR2 SVGAGI. V was clipped by 3 bases and J by 3 bases; unmatched bases: 7. The CDR3 runs 16 residues. The CDR3: CASSYSGRARGYEQYF. The CDR3, as DNA: TGTGCCAGCAGTTATAGCGGGAGGGCTCGGGGCTACGAGCAGTACTTC.

The gene calls are TRBV5-1 and TRBJ2-7; D is uncertain. There are 16 residues in the CDR3. Between the trimmed V and J ends, which lost 5 bases and 0 bases, there was a span of 18 bases. Germline loops: CDR1 SGHRS, CDR2 YFSETQ. DNA for the CDR3: TGCGCCAGCAGTGAGATTGAACGTCTGAGCTCCTACGAGCAGTACTTC. Residues: CASSEIERLSSYEQYF.

The chain joins TRBV7-9 to TRBJ2-3; TRBD1 is a possible D gene (6 bases). Germline V gene data show CDR1 as SEHNR and CDR2 as FQNEAQ (reference sequence). Trimming removed 5 bases at V and 0 bases at J, with 18 bases between. The CDR3 sequence is 17 residues long. CDR3: CASSLTGTGLSTDTQYF. In nucleotides, the CDR3 is TGTGCCAGCAGCCTCACAGGGACGGGGCTTAGCACAGATACGCAGTATTTT.

This rearrangement joins TRBV5-1 to TRBJ2-1, with a weak D call TRBD2 (5 bases). Germline values: CDR1 SGHRS, CDR2 YFSETQ. This CDR3 spans 16 amino acids. Trimming removed 0 bases at V and 5 bases at J, with 15 bases between. This CDR3 reads CASSLEEARRNNEQFF. The CDR3 bases are TGCGCCAGCAGCTTGGAGGAGGCTCGAAGAAACAATGAGCAGTTCTTC.

The chain combines TRBV5-1 with TRBJ1-3, with TRBD1 as a possible D gene (5 bases). The germline V gene has CDR1 SGHRS and CDR2 YFSETQ. V dropped 0 bases and J dropped 4 bases, with 8 bases sitting between them. CDR3 length equals 14 residues. The CDR3 DNA reads as TGCGCCAGCAGCTTGGAGGGGCCCGGAAACACCATATATTTT. It encodes CASSLEGPGNTIYF.

The V and J genes are TRBV19 and TRBJ2-6; TRBD2 is a possible D gene (6 bases). Per germline, CDR1 LNHDA and CDR2 SQIVND (reference sequence). This CDR3 contains 17 residues. V lost 7 bases and J lost 0, with 16 bases in between. CDR3 sequence: CASKMRGSFSGANVLTF. CDR3 DNA sequence: TGTGCCAGTAAGATGCGGGGCAGTTTCTCTGGGGCCAACGTCCTGACTTTC.